A selection of T cell receptor beta chains follows, all from one sample in a study of post-analysis software for immune sequencing data. A single record per CDR3 protein comes from TCRdb applying MiXCR to the PCR reads. The table lists under 200,000 distinct CDR3 sequences, around 36% of them singletons. The sample consisted of blood, taken after autologous hematopoietic stem cell transplantation. The origin of the receptors is a girl between 10 and 17 years old with multiple sclerosis. CDR3s include the opening cysteine and the closing phenylalanine or tryptophan. A D gene is named only where the DNA matches it firmly. Size is omitted from some rows. Given values are once, few, many or a class for expanded clones.

clone_size	j_call	v_call	d_call	cdr3_aa	cdr3_nt
.	TRBJ2-1	TRBV6-1	.	CASSEAAAGSYNEQFF	TGTGCCAGCAGTGAAGCAGCCGCGGGGTCCTACAATGAGCAGTTCTTC
.	TRBJ2-1	TRBV4-1	TRBD2	CASSQVVVAGGPWNEQFF	TGCGCCAGCAGCCAAGTCGTGGTAGCGGGAGGGCCTTGGAATGAGCAGTTCTTC
few	TRBJ2-7	TRBV3-1	TRBD2	CASSLGLADSYEQYF	TGTGCCAGCAGCCTGGGACTAGCGGACTCCTACGAGCAGTACTTC
.	TRBJ1-5	TRBV12-3/TRBV12-4	.	CASRKDRNNQPQHF	TGTGCCAGCAGGAAGGACAGAAACAATCAGCCCCAGCATTTT
.	TRBJ2-2	TRBV7-7	TRBD2	CASSPARAGAGELFF	TGTGCTAGCAGCCCCGCCCGGGCGGGAGCCGGGGAGCTGTTTTTT
.	TRBJ2-7	TRBV7-7	.	CASSLAQGTEQYF	TGTGCTAGCAGCTTAGCGCAAGGGACCGAGCAGTACTTC
few	TRBJ2-1	TRBV12-3/TRBV12-4	TRBD2	CASSPLSWEGDNEQFF	TGTGCCAGCAGTCCCCTGAGTTGGGAGGGTGACAATGAGCAGTTCTTC
.	TRBJ2-7	TRBV6-2/TRBV6-3	TRBD1	CASSYSGQVAGEQYF	TGTGCCAGCAGTTACTCCGGACAGGTTGCGGGTGAGCAGTACTTC
.	TRBJ1-2	TRBV28	.	CASSPDGPGNYGYTF	TGTGCCAGCAGCCCCGACGGCCCAGGGAACTATGGCTACACCTTC
.	TRBJ2-7	TRBV18	TRBD1	CASSGQRVGWGEQYF	TGTGCCAGCTCGGGACAGCGAGTCGGTTGGGGCGAGCAGTACTTC
.	TRBJ2-7	TRBV7-3	.	CASSPGPSSYEQYF	TGTGCCAGCAGCCCCGGACCCTCGAGCTACGAGCAGTACTTC
many	TRBJ2-1	TRBV7-3	.	CASSWSRVGNEQFF	TGTGCCAGCAGCTGGTCCCGGGTGGGCAATGAGCAGTTCTTC
.	TRBJ1-2	TRBV12-3/TRBV12-4	TRBD1	CASSGTGAASYGYTF	TGTGCCAGTAGTGGGACAGGGGCGGCCAGCTATGGCTACACCTTC
.	TRBJ1-2	TRBV10-3	.	CAISEEEGCGYTF	TGTGCCATCAGTGAGGAGGAAGGGTGTGGCTACACCTTC
.	TRBJ2-4	TRBV3-1	.	CASSPPTLSKNIQYF	TGTGCCAGCTCACCACCGACTCTATCCAAAAACATTCAGTACTTC
.	TRBJ2-5	TRBV10-1	TRBD2	CASSGLAGGALQETQYF	TGCGCCAGCAGTGGACTAGCGGGAGGCGCTCTCCAAGAGACCCAGTACTTC
many	TRBJ1-2	TRBV18	.	CASRGTYYGYTF	TGTGCCAGCCGCGGCACCTACTATGGCTACACCTTC
.	TRBJ2-1	TRBV29-1	TRBD2	CSVLGLAGVSGEQFF	TGCAGCGTTCTGGGACTAGCGGGAGTATCGGGTGAGCAGTTCTTC
.	TRBJ2-7	TRBV28	.	CASRRGGGYEQYF	TGTGCCAGCAGAAGAGGGGGTGGCTACGAGCAGTACTTC
.	TRBJ2-7	TRBV6-1	TRBD1	CASRVGTGEGYEQYF	TGTGCCAGCAGGGTAGGGACAGGTGAAGGCTACGAGCAGTACTTC
.	TRBJ2-2	TRBV5-5	TRBD2	CASSLGLAGDRTGELFF	TGTGCCAGCAGCTTGGGACTAGCGGGAGATCGTACCGGGGAGCTGTTTTTT
.	TRBJ2-3	TRBV20-1	.	CSARDVRGGISNTQYF	TGCAGTGCTAGAGATGTCCGGGGCGGGATCTCTAATACGCAGTATTTT
.	TRBJ1-6	TRBV28	.	CASSPMGAEYNSPLHF	TGTGCCAGCAGTCCCATGGGGGCCGAATATAATTCACCCCTCCACTTT
few	TRBJ1-2	TRBV7-2	.	CASSSPPDGYTF	TGTGCCAGCAGCTCCCCCCCCGATGGCTACACCTTC
.	TRBJ2-5	TRBV28	.	CASALGETQYF	TGTGCCAGCGCCTTGGGCGAGACCCAGTACTTC
many	TRBJ2-5	TRBV12-1	.	CASSFSYPVWRETRQETQYF	TGTGCCAGCAGCTTTTCTTACCCGGTCTGGCGGGAGACGAGGCAAGAGACCCAGTACTTC
few	TRBJ2-1	TRBV27	.	CASSLFWQGGDNEQFF	TGTGCCAGCAGTTTATTCTGGCAGGGGGGAGACAATGAGCAGTTCTTC
.	TRBJ2-7	TRBV15	TRBD1	CATGRAAGQGEQYF	TGTGCCACCGGCAGGGCGGCAGGACAGGGCGAGCAGTACTTC
.	TRBJ2-1	TRBV12-3/TRBV12-4	.	CASSLLADEQFF	TGTGCCAGCAGTTTGCTCGCGGATGAGCAGTTCTTC
few	TRBJ2-1	TRBV20-1	.	CSARDQRASSYNEQFF	TGCAGTGCTAGAGATCAGCGGGCTAGCTCCTACAATGAGCAGTTCTTC
.	TRBJ2-2	TRBV3-1	TRBD2	CASSPSGSTGELFF	TGTGCCAGCAGCCCTAGCGGGAGCACCGGGGAGCTGTTTTTT
.	TRBJ1-4	TRBV12-3/TRBV12-4	.	CASSLSGATNEKLFF	TGTGCCAGCAGTTTATCCGGCGCAACTAATGAAAAACTGTTTTTT
.	TRBJ2-7	TRBV3-1	.	CASSPETGTVTYEQYF	TGTGCCAGCAGCCCAGAAACCGGGACGGTGACCTACGAGCAGTACTTC
.	TRBJ2-1	TRBV7-2	.	CASSFATGVNEQFF	TGTGCCAGCAGCTTTGCGACGGGAGTTAATGAGCAGTTCTTC
few	TRBJ2-5	TRBV6-5	TRBD1	CATRADREETQYF	TGTGCCACTCGGGCCGACAGGGAGGAGACCCAGTACTTC
many	TRBJ2-3	TRBV24-1	.	CATRPRGTDTQYF	TGTGCCACCAGGCCAAGAGGCACAGATACGCAGTATTTT
.	TRBJ2-6	TRBV18	TRBD1	CASSPWEDRDSGANVLTF	TGTGCCAGCTCACCATGGGAGGACAGGGACTCTGGGGCCAACGTCCTGACTTTC
few	TRBJ2-3	TRBV5-1	.	CASSLGGDGTDTQYF	TGCGCCAGCAGCTTGGGTGGAGATGGCACAGATACGCAGTATTTT
.	TRBJ2-1	TRBV11-2	.	CASSLVGGFHMIEQFF	TGTGCCAGCAGCTTAGTCGGGGGCTTTCACATGATTGAGCAGTTCTTC
many	TRBJ2-6	TRBV29-1	.	CSVEDRRGRSGANVLTF	TGCAGCGTTGAAGATCGTAGGGGGAGAAGTGGGGCCAACGTCCTGACTTTC
.	TRBJ2-7	TRBV5-1	TRBD1	CASSPAGTDSYEQYF	TGCGCCAGCAGCCCAGCAGGGACAGACTCCTACGAGCAGTACTTC
once	TRBJ2-5	TRBV4-2	.	CASRGGGSETQYF	TGTGCCAGCAGAGGGGGCGGGAGCGAGACCCAGTACTTC
.	TRBJ2-1	TRBV30	.	CAWSTVPSYNEQFF	TGTGCCTGGAGTACAGTTCCCTCCTACAATGAGCAGTTCTTC
.	TRBJ1-1	TRBV27	TRBD1	CASNPSGGNTEAFF	TGTGCCAGCAACCCTTCAGGGGGCAACACTGAAGCTTTCTTT
.	TRBJ2-5	TRBV5-6	TRBD2	CASSLGLAVQETQYF	TGTGCCAGCAGCTTGGGACTAGCGGTTCAAGAGACCCAGTACTTC
.	TRBJ2-1	TRBV5-6	.	CASSYLENEQFF	TGTGCCAGCAGCTATCTGGAAAATGAGCAGTTCTTC
.	TRBJ1-4	TRBV11-3	TRBD1	CASSAGDRAATNEKLFF	TGTGCCAGCAGCGCAGGGGACAGGGCCGCAACTAATGAAAAACTGTTTTTT
.	TRBJ1-1	TRBV6-2/TRBV6-3	TRBD1	CASSVQGCTEAFF	TGTGCCAGCAGTGTACAGGGGTGTACTGAAGCTTTCTTT
.	TRBJ2-7	TRBV18	TRBD1	CASSPRDRTGEQYF	TGTGCCAGCTCACCCCGGGACAGGACCGGCGAGCAGTACTTC
.	TRBJ2-1	TRBV24-1	TRBD2	CATSVTLATNNEQFF	TGTGCCACCAGCGTCACACTAGCGACTAACAATGAGCAGTTCTTC
.	TRBJ1-6	TRBV6-5	.	CASSYDRRGSPLHF	TGTGCCAGCAGTTACGACCGACGGGGTTCACCCCTCCACTTT
.	TRBJ1-2	TRBV5-4	.	CASSVDSLNYGYTF	TGTGCCAGCAGCGTGGACAGTCTTAACTATGGCTACACCTTC
many	TRBJ2-5	TRBV4-2	TRBD2	CASSQDPAGEGETQYF	TGTGCCAGCAGCCAAGATCCAGCGGGAGAGGGAGAGACCCAGTACTTC
few	TRBJ2-7	TRBV10-3	.	CAIRGTGFSYEQYF	TGTGCCATCAGGGGGACGGGGTTCTCCTACGAGCAGTACTTC
few	TRBJ2-7	TRBV6-2/TRBV6-3	.	CASSSQGRSYEQYF	TGTGCCAGCAGCTCACAGGGTCGGTCCTACGAGCAGTACTTC